The 13 T cell receptor beta chains below were found in one sample sequenced in a study of T-cell memory formation after mild COVID-19. TCRdb recomputed calls from the 5' RACE reads with MiXCR, one row per CDR3 protein. The sample consists of some 290,000 distinct CDR3 sequences, 16% of them appearing once. The specimen sequenced was PBMCs or a T cell subset sorted from them (not recorded which). These receptors were obtained from a man between 18 and 35 years old who had mild COVID-19 (a few samples of this study predate the infection). Cell type and time point are not known.

CDR3: CASSSIIRARRGYTF. DNA for the CDR3: TGTGCCAGCAGCTCGATAATCAGGGCGAGGCGGGGCTACACCTTC. This sequence joins TRBV7-2 and TRBJ1-2; D is possibly TRBD1 (5 bases). Between the trimmed V and J ends, which lost 4 bases and 8 bases, there was a span of 20 bases. Germline CDR1 reads SGHTA; CDR2 reads FQGNSA. This CDR3 is built from 15 residues.

This clonotype was counted many times. The chain carries TRBV12-3 or TRBV12-4 and TRBJ2-2; 7 nucleotides align to TRBD1. CDR3 size: 14 residues. Losses at the gene ends were 6 bases for V and 5 bases for J; bases not matched to a gene: 6. The CDR3 sequence: CASRQTGKTGELFF. In nucleotides, the CDR3 is TGTGCCAGCAGGCAGACAGGGAAAACCGGGGAGCTGTTTTTT.

This rearrangement joins TRBV10-3 to TRBJ2-5; 7 bases fit TRBD2. This CDR3 spans 14 amino acids. V shed 9 bases and J 4 bases; nucleotides not matched to a gene: 11. In germline, CDR1 is ENHRY, CDR2 SYGVKD. The CDR3 bases are TGTGCCATTCGGGGGGACTCCGAAGGAGAGACCCAGTACTTC. This codes for CAIRGDSEGETQYF.

This clonotype was counted ten times or more. The J gene is TRBJ2-3, the V gene TRBV28, with TRBD1 matching 11 bases. CDR1 MDHEN and CDR2 SYDVKM come from the germline V gene. J was trimmed by 2 bases and V by 7 bases; bases with no gene match: 5. The CDR3 is made up of 15 amino acids. Written as DNA, the CDR3 is TGTGCCAGCAACCTGGGACAGGGGGTCACAGATACGCAGTATTTT. Its protein is CASNLGQGVTDTQYF. Combining the CDR3 with reference TRBV28 and TRBJ2-3 gives the whole variable domain DVKVTQSSRYLVKRTGEKVFLECVQDMDHENMFWYRQDPGLGLRLIYFSYDVKMKEKGDIPEGYSVSREKKERFSLILESASTNQTSMYLCASNLGQGVTDTQYFGPGTRLTVL.

V is TRBV6-2 or TRBV6-3 and J is TRBJ2-7; D perhaps matches TRBD1 (6 bases). The germline V gene encodes CDR1 MNHEY and CDR2 SVGEGT. There are 14 residues in the CDR3. V was clipped by 0 bases and J by 6 bases, with 12 bases between them. CDR3 region: CASSYSWTVPEQYF. The CDR3 region has the DNA TGTGCCAGCAGTTACTCCTGGACAGTTCCCGAGCAGTACTTC.

This clonotype has more than one count but fewer than ten. Sequence at one end of the junction differs from germline and may be a read error. V and J are TRBV7-2 and TRBJ2-5, with a weak D call TRBD1 (5 bases). The germline V gene has CDR1 SGHTA and CDR2 FQGNSA. CDR3 length: 13 residues. Here the CDR3 reads CASSLGLRVTQYF. CDR3 sequence (DNA): TGTGCCAGCAGTTTAGGCCTCAGGGTCACCCAGTACTTC.

The chain joins TRBV3-1 to TRBJ2-1; 11 bases match TRBD1. The germline CDR1 and CDR2 sequences are LGHDT and YNNKEL (reference sequence). The CDR3 runs 16 residues. V trimming: 1 base; J trimming: 8 bases; junction bases outside the gene matches: 7. The CDR3 region has the DNA TGTGCCAGCAGCCAAGCCGGGACAGGGGGGACCCATGAGCAGTTCTTC. It encodes CASSQAGTGGTHEQFF.

J is TRBJ2-1 and V is TRBV5-4; a possible D gene is TRBD1 (5 bases). The CDR3 is made up of 13 amino acids. Deletions cut 0 bases from V and 9 bases from J, with 10 bases between. The V gene's germline CDR1 is SGHNT and CDR2 YYREEE (reference sequence). Here the CDR3 DNA reads TGTGCCAGCAGCTTGGTAGGGGCGATTGAGCAGTTCTTC. Translation: CASSLVGAIEQFF.

The table lists this clonotype with a few counts. The gene calls are TRBV6-5 and TRBJ2-3, with 8 bases that match TRBD2. The trim removed 5 bases at V and 4 bases at J, leaving 11 bases unmatched. Germline CDR1 reads MNHEY; CDR2 reads SVGAGI. This CDR3 spans 16 amino acids. The CDR3 DNA reads as TGTGCCAGCAGTAAGAGCCCGACTAGCGTCGCAGATACGCAGTATTTT. This gives the protein CASSKSPTSVADTQYF.

This clonotype has a count of ten or more. The V and J genes are TRBV4-2 and TRBJ2-2, with TRBD1 as a possible D gene (6 bases). CDR3 length: 16 residues. Between the trimmed V and J ends, which lost 5 bases and 2 bases, there was a span of 15 bases. Per germline, CDR1 LGHNA and CDR2 YNFKEQ. The DNA for the CDR3 is TGTGCCAGCAGCTTCACCGGGACACCTAACACCGGGGAGCTGTTTTTT. Encoded protein: CASSFTGTPNTGELFF.

This rearrangement joins TRBV6-2 or TRBV6-3 to TRBJ1-1, with 8 bases aligning to TRBD1. Germline V lookup: CDR1 MNHEY, CDR2 SVGEGT. CDR3 length: 16 residues. The V gene end was trimmed by 6 bases and the J gene end by 1 base; junction bases not matched to a gene: 10. This chain's CDR3 is CASSRTGTSWNTEAFF. The DNA of the CDR3 is TGTGCCAGCAGCCGGACAGGGACTAGTTGGAACACTGAAGCTTTCTTT.

The sample holds a few counts of this clonotype. The chain employs TRBV20-1 and TRBJ1-5; TRBD1 aligns across 10 bases. Germline-derived CDR1 and CDR2 are DFQATT and SNEGSKA (reference sequence). Trimming removed 6 bases from V and 6 bases from J; junction bases left unmatched: 5. This CDR3 is built from 13 residues. CDR3: CSAAGQGSQPQHF. CDR3 bases: TGCAGTGCCGCGGGACAGGGGAGTCAGCCCCAGCATTTT.

J is TRBJ1-5 and V is TRBV12-3 or TRBV12-4; tentatively, D is TRBD1 (6 bases). The CDR3 is made up of 15 amino acids. Trimming removed 6 bases at V and 1 base at J, with 13 bases between. For the CDR3, the DNA is TGTGCCAGCAGCGGACCGACAGGAAGCAATCAGCCCCAGCATTTT. It specifies CASSGPTGSNQPQHF.